These 27 T cell receptor beta chains share one sample of origin, sequenced in a study of beta chain features in type 1 diabetes. Broader study findings: The study found moderately but significantly shorter TCRB CDR3s in all four CD4+ subsets of Type 1 diabetes patients.

Antigen specificity for these receptors is unknown. Reverse transcribing all isolated RNA meant expressed TCRB transcripts were sequenced. Measured with immunoSEQ multiplex PCR; TCRdb has only the in-frame clones, and not every one. The sample has 630,000 or so clones, around an eighth seen once. The specimen sequenced was naive CD4+ T cells from blood. The source of these receptors is a man between 18 and 29 years old with type 1 diabetes.

In nucleotides, the CDR3 is TGTGCCAGCAGCCCTAGATCTAGCGGGACTGCCTACGAGCAGTACTTC. The encoded protein is CASSPRSSGTAYEQYF. The rearrangement uses TRBV7-2 and TRBJ2-7; TRBD2 agrees at 9 bases. Germline V gives CDR1 SGHTA, CDR2 FQGNSA. CDR3 length: 16 amino acids. The V and J ends lost 5 bases and 2 bases, in that order; junction bases with no gene match: 10. The full variable domain, its missing parts supplied by reference TRBV7-2 and TRBJ2-7, is GAGVSQSPSNKVTEKGKDVELRCDPISGHTALYWYRQSLGQGLEFLIYFQGNSAPDKSGLPSDRFSAERTGGSVSTLTIQRTQQEDSAVYLCASSPRSSGTAYEQYFGPGTRLTVT.

This clone has more than one count but fewer than ten. This chain links TRBV7-9 with TRBJ1-5; D might be TRBD1 (6 bases). Trimming left V 5 bases short and J 4 bases short, with 9 bases between. CDR1 and CDR2 (germline): SEHNR, FQNEAQ (reference sequence). This CDR3 is built from 13 residues. CDR3 bases: TGTGCCAGCAGCGGTACAGGGAATCAGCCCCAGCATTTT. Its translation: CASSGTGNQPQHF.

J is TRBJ2-5 and V is TRBV7-9, with TRBD2 identical over 8 bases. Germline assignment: CDR1 SEHNR and CDR2 FQNEAQ (reference sequence). The J segment lost 9 bases and the V segment lost 1 base, leaving 10 bases of the junction unmatched. The CDR3 has 15 residues. The CDR3 loop is CASSLDGRASAAQYF. CDR3 DNA sequence: TGTGCCAGCAGCTTAGACGGGAGGGCCTCGGCGGCCCAGTACTTC.

This clone was observed a handful of times. The V gene is TRBV4-1, the J gene TRBJ2-1; perhaps TRBD2 as D (6 bases). Deletions cut 4 bases from V and 0 bases from J, with 13 bases between. This CDR3 is built from 16 residues. The germline V gene encodes CDR1 MGHRA and CDR2 YSYEKL. The CDR3 DNA is TGCGCCAGCAGCCGGAACCGGGACTTCTCCTACAATGAGCAGTTCTTC. Translating gives CASSRNRDFSYNEQFF.

Concerning this clone itself: The same CDR3 arises from other DNA sequences in this sample as well. The V gene is TRBV6-5, the J gene TRBJ2-5; D call uncertain. V was trimmed by 0 bases and J by 5 bases, leaving 4 bases between them. From germline, CDR1 is MNHEY and CDR2 SVGAGI. This CDR3 has 12 residues. The CDR3: CASSYSRETQYF. DNA of the CDR3: TGTGCCAGCAGTTACTCGAGGGAGACCCAGTACTTC.

This clone was observed a handful of times. The chain combines TRBV30 with TRBJ1-2, with D unclear. This CDR3 comprises 13 residues. The V end lost 0 bases, the J end lost 3 bases, and 8 bases lay between the germline ends. The germline CDR1 and CDR2 sequences are GTSNPN and SVGIG (reference sequence). The CDR3 here is CAWSVRPDYGYTF. The CDR3 bases are TGTGCCTGGAGTGTACGACCGGACTATGGCTACACCTTC.

This clone was detected a few times. The chain has TRBV7-9 and TRBJ1-1; no reliable D call. CDR3 size: 13 residues. Germline values: CDR1 SEHNR, CDR2 FQNEAQ (reference sequence). The V end was cut by 5 bases, the J end by 6 bases, with 13 bases between. Here the CDR3 reads CASSQPPGAEAFF. The CDR3 nucleotides are TGTGCCAGCAGCCAACCCCCTGGGGCTGAAGCTTTCTTT.

This clone was observed a handful of times. The CDR3 does not end in the conserved phenylalanine or tryptophan, so this is likely a read error. The DNA is omitted, as the CDR3 cannot be located on it reliably, and the CDR3 follows TCRdb's listing. The chain couples TRBV4-1 to TRBJ1-2; the tabulated D call, TRBD1, remains unverified against the DNA. Ends included, the CDR3 has 12 residues. Per germline, CDR1 MGHRA and CDR2 YSYEKL. Here the CDR3 reads CASSRTGTGRLY.

This clone was found a few times. The V gene is TRBV15, the J gene TRBJ1-5; possibly TRBD1 for D (5 bases). V was clipped by 8 bases and J by 6 bases, with 14 bases between them. Germline CDR1 reads LNHNV; CDR2 reads YYDKDF (reference sequence). The CDR3 has 13 residues. CDR3 sequence: CATQRQGGQPQHF. As DNA, the CDR3 is TGTGCCACCCAAAGGCAGGGAGGTCAGCCCCAGCATTTT.

This clone was seen a handful of times. The V and J genes are TRBV6-6 and TRBJ2-5, with D unclear. CDR1 is MNHNY and CDR2 is SVGAGI in the germline V gene (reference sequence). The CDR3 is made up of 11 amino acids. With 7 bases removed from V and 5 bases from J, the gap between germline ends came to 8 bases. CDR3 in DNA: TGTGCCAGCACACCTGGGGAGACCCAGTACTTC. It translates to CASTPGETQYF.

This clone has only a few counts. The gene calls are TRBV30 and TRBJ2-1; D remains ambiguous. Germline assignment: CDR1 GTSNPN and CDR2 SVGIG (reference sequence). Trimming removed 3 bases at V and 1 base at J, with 4 bases between. The length of the CDR3 is 12 residues. CDR3 region: CAWSQSYNEQFF. CDR3 in DNA: TGTGCCTGGAGCCAGTCCTACAATGAGCAGTTCTTC.

This clone has more than one count but fewer than ten. This chain connects TRBV4-3 to TRBJ2-4; no clear D. V was shortened by 2 bases and J by 5 bases, with 10 bases between the two germline ends. The CDR3 loop spans 14 amino acids. Germline V gene lookup returns CDR1 LGHNA and CDR2 YSLEER. In DNA form, the CDR3 reads TGCGCCAGCAGCCAAAGCCCCTCGGAAAACATTCAGTACTTC. It encodes CASSQSPSENIQYF.

This clone was observed a handful of times. This chain links TRBV6-1 with TRBJ1-1; tentative D call: TRBD1 (5 bases). The ends were cut back, 3 bases at V and 4 bases at J, with 6 bases in the middle. This CDR3 spans 12 amino acids. Per the germline V gene, CDR1 is MNHNS and CDR2 is SASEGT. CDR3 region: CASSDQGTEAFF. The CDR3 DNA reads TGTGCCAGCAGTGACCAGGGCACTGAAGCTTTCTTT.

The table lists this clone with a count of one. The gene calls are TRBV5-6 and TRBJ1-4; D is unclear. This CDR3 has 14 amino acids. The V and J ends lost 2 bases and 2 bases respectively, with 7 bases between them. CDR1 and CDR2 (germline): SGHDT, YYEEEE. The CDR3 DNA reads TGTGCCAGCAGCTTCGGGAAGACTAATGAAAAACTGTTTTTT. Translating gives CASSFGKTNEKLFF.

In its sample, this clone was seen a few times. The J gene is TRBJ2-1, the V gene TRBV5-1; 7 positions match TRBD1. V dropped 4 bases and J dropped 1; count of bases not matched to a gene: 5. Germline lookup yields CDR1 SGHRS and CDR2 YFSETQ. The CDR3 runs 15 residues. DNA of the CDR3: TGCGCCAGCAGCCAGACAGGGTTGTCCTACAATGAGCAGTTCTTC. It codes for CASSQTGLSYNEQFF.

In the case of this clone: This specimen includes other DNA sequences encoding the same CDR3. The chain combines TRBV7-2 with TRBJ1-5; maybe TRBD1 (6 bases). The germline V and J ends were trimmed by 5 bases and 5 bases, with 10 bases remaining between them. CDR1 is SGHTA, CDR2 FQGNSA, per germline. The CDR3 spans 13 residues. The CDR3 bases are TGTGCCAGCAGCACACAGGGTCATCAGCCCCAGCATTTT. It codes for CASSTQGHQPQHF. The full variable domain, with the rest looked up from reference TRBV7-2 and TRBJ1-5, is GAGVSQSPSNKVTEKGKDVELRCDPISGHTALYWYRQSLGQGLEFLIYFQGNSAPDKSGLPSDRFSAERTGGSVSTLTIQRTQQEDSAVYLCASSTQGHQPQHFGDGTRLSIL.

In this sample, this clone turned up a few times. The V gene is TRBV7-2, the J gene TRBJ2-4; 8 nucleotides match TRBD1. The CDR3 consists of 15 residues. J gave up 8 bases and V 5 bases, and 11 bases lay outside the gene matches. The germline CDR1 and CDR2 sequences are SGHTA and FQGNSA. The CDR3 reads CASSQDQTGVHIQYF. The CDR3 nucleotides are TGTGCCAGCAGCCAAGACCAGACAGGGGTACACATTCAGTACTTC.

This clone was seen a few times. The chain carries TRBV27 and TRBJ2-3, with TRBD2 as a possible D gene (5 bases). The CDR3 extends over 14 amino acids. Trimming removed 3 bases at V and 6 bases at J, with 13 bases between. The germline gives CDR1 MNHEY, CDR2 SMNVEV (reference sequence). The CDR3 sequence: CASSFRTVGDTQYF. The CDR3 coding sequence is TGTGCCAGCAGTTTCCGGACTGTCGGGGATACGCAGTATTTT.

The V call is TRBV5-4, the J call TRBJ2-3; 13 bases line up with TRBD2. Germline CDR1 is SGHNT and CDR2 is YYREEE (reference sequence). CDR3 length equals 17 residues. Trimming removed 0 bases from V and 4 bases from J; junction bases left unmatched: 5. The CDR3: CASSLATSGRAADTQYF. In nucleotides, the CDR3 is TGTGCCAGCAGCTTGGCAACTAGCGGGAGGGCCGCAGATACGCAGTATTTT.

The J gene is TRBJ1-2, the V gene TRBV30, with D maybe TRBD1 (6 bases). V was clipped by 5 bases and J by 3 bases, with 19 bases between them. The CDR3 sequence is 15 residues long. Per the germline V gene, CDR1 is GTSNPN and CDR2 is SVGIG (reference sequence). The CDR3 DNA is TGTGCCTGGGGACAGTGGGACAACCTTGACTATGGCTACACCTTC. Protein sequence: CAWGQWDNLDYGYTF.

This clone was seen a handful of times. The chain carries TRBV9 and TRBJ2-5; 8 nucleotides agree with TRBD2. J gave up 0 bases and V 4 bases, and 2 bases lay outside the gene matches. CDR3 length: 14 residues. CDR1 SGDLS and CDR2 YYNGEE come from the germline V gene. The CDR3 protein is CASSPTSDQETQYF. The DNA of the CDR3 is TGTGCCAGCAGCCCGACTAGCGACCAAGAGACCCAGTACTTC.

This clone showed up just a few times. CDR3 sequence: CASSDPGQGDQPQHF. CDR3 coding DNA: TGTGCCAGCAGTGATCCGGGACAGGGAGATCAGCCCCAGCATTTT. The chain links TRBV25-1 to TRBJ1-5; TRBD1 aligns across 9 bases. Germline values: CDR1 MGHDK, CDR2 SYGVNS. The CDR3 loop spans 15 amino acids. Germline trimming cut 3 bases from V and 5 bases from J; bases unmatched to any gene: 5.

V and J are TRBV6-5 and TRBJ2-7; a weak D match, TRBD1 (6 bases). Germline V gene lookup returns CDR1 MNHEY and CDR2 SVGAGI. The ends were cut back, 2 bases at V and 3 bases at J, with 11 bases in the middle. The CDR3 consists of 14 residues. The chain's CDR3 is CASSYLGANYEQYF. CDR3 nucleotide sequence: TGTGCCAGCAGTTACCTGGGGGCTAACTACGAGCAGTACTTC.

The chain uses TRBV7-3 and TRBJ1-2; tentatively, D is TRBD1 (6 bases). The V gene's germline CDR1 is SGHTA and CDR2 FQGTGA. Trimming shortened V by 4 bases and J by 3 bases, and 18 bases separated the two germline ends. The CDR3 consists of 16 residues. CDR3 in amino acids: CASSSGAREADYGYTF. CDR3 nucleotide sequence: TGTGCCAGCAGCTCAGGGGCTCGGGAGGCAGACTATGGCTACACCTTC.

The V gene is TRBV6-4, the J gene TRBJ1-1; TRBD1 is a possible D gene (6 bases). The length of the CDR3 is 15 residues. The germline V gene encodes CDR1 MRHNA and CDR2 SNTAGT. V lost 0 bases, J lost 4 bases, and 12 bases lay in between. DNA for the CDR3: TGTGCCAGCAGTGACTCCACAGGGAGTCGCACTGAAGCTTTCTTT. This translates into CASSDSTGSRTEAFF.

The sample holds a few counts of this clone. The chain couples TRBV11-1 to TRBJ1-1, with D unclear. Germline CDR1 reads SGHAT; CDR2 reads FQDESV (reference sequence). The germline V and J ends were trimmed by 1 base and 4 bases, with 7 bases remaining between them. The CDR3 covers 13 residues. As DNA, the CDR3 is TGTGCCAGCAGCTTAGTAGTGGCCACTGAAGCTTTCTTT. Translated, it gives CASSLVVATEAFF.

This chain uses TRBV14 with TRBJ1-2; D is undetermined. CDR1 is SGHDN, CDR2 FVKESK, per germline. The CDR3 consists of 15 residues. V lost 1 base to trimming and J lost 4 bases, with 13 bases between them. The CDR3 spells CASSQVAGVGYGYTF. DNA of the CDR3: TGTGCCAGCAGCCAAGTGGCAGGTGTAGGCTATGGCTACACCTTC.